The clone carrying this T cell receptor (beta chain) was seen at least ten times. What it recognizes is unknown. TCRdb ran MiXCR on the 5' RACE reads and lists one entry per CDR3 protein. Among approximately 180,000 distinct CDR3 sequences listed, about 6.2% were seen once. The sample belongs to a study of T cells after yellow fever vaccination. Notes on the study in general: Though it reached lower strength, the secondary response hit its peak faster, day 5 versus 15. Researchers cautioned that FACS-sorted repertoires could harbor abundant clonotypes contaminating from the bulk population. Most clones from primary vaccination were detected again post-booster (just under 97% CD4, 88% CD8). The CD4 compartment and the CD8 compartment contained a small share of clonotypes in common.

V lost 6 bases to trimming and J lost 1 base, with 17 bases between them. CDR3 length: 16 amino acids. CDR1 is SGHRS and CDR2 is YFSETQ in the germline V gene. This clonotype was obtained from a man between 18 and 35 years old who received the YFV17D yellow fever vaccine. The chain couples TRBV5-1 to TRBJ2-1, with D tentatively TRBD2 (5 bases). The material sequenced was CD4+ T cells sorted from PBMCs, taken on the day of the first yellow fever vaccination. This CDR3 is CASTPLGGGSYNEQFF. CDR3 DNA: TGCGCCAGCACCCCGCTCGGAGGAGGTTCCTACAATGAGCAGTTCTTC. Supplemented by reference TRBV5-1 and TRBJ2-1, the full variable domain reads KAGVTQTPRYLIKTRGQQVTLSCSPISGHRSVSWYQQTPGQGLQFLFEYFSETQRNKGNFPGRFSGRQFSNSRSEMNVSTLELGDSALYLCASTPLGGGSYNEQFFGPGTRLTVL.